This section outlines one T cell receptor (beta chain) sequence together with its context. This clonotype occurred many times. No cognate antigen has been identified for it. The record has no base qualities; no much larger clone is one base away. This sample stems from a study of prognosis after radiotherapy for stage I lung cancer (dated by TCRdb to about 2021). For the study in its entirety: Roughly 20 stage I NSCLC patients were enrolled in Nanjing, China, between 2018 and January 2019. Concurrent therapy was not administered to any patient alongside SBRT. The cohort comprised around 14 men and 6 women with a median age of roughly 74 years, ranging from about 53 to 84 years. Image-guided IMRT or VMAT was used to deliver SBRT in 3 to 5 fractions at a biologically effective dose of at least 100 Gy. Tumor histology was squamous cell carcinoma in six or seven patients and adenocarcinoma in roughly 13. Every patient was regarded as medically inoperable, because of comorbidities in approximately 12 cases and refusal of surgery in 7 cases. A few patients had oligometastatic NSCLC after their primary tumor was surgically resected, and 12 to 15 patients had newly diagnosed primary stage I lung tumors. After SBRT, distant metastases developed in about 20% of the 19 patients at a median of approximately 7 months, while the remaining 15 patients had no significant progression. A total of around 40 blood samples from approximately 20 patients were sequenced, with one sample obtained before and one obtained after SBRT for each patient. Peripheral blood TCR beta repertoires were profiled in stage I NSCLC patients before and after stereotactic body radiotherapy, and the study then linked these repertoires to distant failure. Paper-wide results and their limitations: Post-SBRT Shannon entropy and its change from baseline were lower in patients who developed distant metastases; baseline Shannon entropy was not associated with metastases. None of the reported P values were adjusted for multiple comparisons. The study was limited by its small cohort and short follow-up, and the findings require independent validation. Differences in TRBV and TRBJ usage frequencies by metastasis status were reportedly observed in two V genes at baseline and in 10 or so V and two J genes after SBRT. Tumor specificity of expanded TCR clones was not determined. After SBRT, the number of unique TCR clones decreased (median roughly 9,900 before versus 6,500 to 7,500 after; Wilcoxon paired P=0.011).

No patient had a history of other malignancies or prior chemotherapy or radiotherapy, and all had node-negative disease on CT and PET/CT. At each of two time points, roughly 6.3 milliliters of peripheral venous blood were collected into EDTA tubes. Ficoll-Paque Plus density-gradient centrifugation was used to isolate PBMCs. Right after collection, samples were placed at -80 degrees C and kept there until analysis. V loses 3 bases of germline sequence and J loses 3 bases, and the interval between the two ends is 13 bases. CDR1 and CDR2 are drawn from the germline V gene: MNHNS, SASEGT. Taken from cysteine to phenylalanine, the CDR3 has 15 residues. Only the CDR3 region is kept as DNA, spanning 45 bases read in frame from base 1. Two rounds of multiplex PCR were used to amplify the TCR beta CDR3 region from genomic DNA. In the first round of PCR, primers specific to each TRBV and TRBJ gene were used, and the primer sequences are filed in Chinese patent CN105087789A. Universal primers were used in the second round of PCR. The Roche High Pure PCR Template Preparation Kit was used to extract genomic DNA from frozen PBMCs. Libraries were sequenced paired-end with 151 bp reads on an Illumina HiSeq 3000. The study's own analysis went as follows. CutAdapt was used to discard raw reads that did not contain the multiplex PCR primer sequences. High-quality paired reads were merged into contigs with PEAR. TRB V, D and J gene segments were assigned to each contig with MiXCR by alignment to reference sequences. To remove sequencing errors, CDR3 sequences were clustered according to base quality and sequence similarity. Shannon entropy, normalized by the natural log of the productive TCR sequence number, served as the measure of diversity. One minus Shannon entropy divided by the natural log of the number of unique clonotypes was used as the definition of clonality. The Youden index of ROC curves was used to select progression-free survival cut-offs for repertoire metrics, and analyses were performed in R 3.5.3. TCRdb reran the public reads through fastp at Q25 and MiXCR, keeping productive beta chains. Here each entry gathers all rows of one CDR3 protein and keeps the most common genes and DNA. The V and J calls here are based on TCRdb, not the publication. The sample table contains 31,000 or so distinct CDR3 sequences; only one count was recorded for about half of them. Clones ranked in the top ten supply approximately 17% of the sample.

This sequence was found in a donor over 45 with non-small cell lung cancer. Rearrangement joined TRBV6-1 to TRBJ2-3; the D gene lacks a confident call. The material was PBMCs, obtained before or after stereotactic body radiation therapy (not recorded which). The CDR3 in this case is CASSDRPGLTDTQYF. At the DNA level, the sequence is TGTGCCAGCAGTGACCGTCCCGGGTTGACAGATACGCAGTATTTT.